This TCR beta chain originates from a study of cytomegalovirus exposure and HLA in healthy donors. Study outcomes and limitations: Later genetic work tied a missense DCLRE1C variant to beta-chain V and J trimming. Prior analysis indicated that the majority of TCR beta V segments exhibited productivity approximately 90% or approximately 30% of the time.

The study ran its PCR with 60 Vbeta and 13 Jbeta primers. Method: immunoSEQ multiplex PCR; TCRdb's copy keeps in-frame clones and lacks some. This sample carries some 200,000 clones, around three quarters of them seen once, and the ten largest clones take 2% to 2.5%. Trimming took 5 bases from V and 5 from J; bases not matched to a gene: 6. This CDR3 region has 15 residues. From germline, CDR1 is LNHDA and CDR2 SQIVND (reference sequence). To note about this clone: No antigen is known for it.

The sequenced material came from PBMCs. The sequence was collected from a woman aged 25 to 39 in good health and CMV-seropositive. The gene calls are TRBV19 and TRBJ1-1, with 12 bases aligning to TRBD1. Here the CDR3 DNA reads TGTGCCAGTAGTGCGAGGGACAGGGGGCGGACTGAAGCTTTCTTT. This encodes CASSARDRGRTEAFF.